This T cell receptor (beta chain) emerged from a study of response to subunit inactivated influenza vaccine. As concerns this clonotype: Antigen specificity is unknown.

The study, taken as a whole, reports: Few additional T cells are recruited per seasonal influenza vaccination, authors suggested.

This CDR3 region has 22 residues. V trimming: 5 bases; J trimming: 3 bases; junction bases outside the gene matches: 27. Germline CDR1 reads MGHDK; CDR2 reads SYGVNS. TCRdb called the RT-PCR reads again in MiXCR, with one record for every CDR3 protein. The sample lists some 850,000 distinct CDR3 sequences, less than 20% occurring once. The chain has TRBV25-1 and TRBJ2-3; 9 bases fit TRBD2. This clonotype was obtained from a man in his forties or fifties who received an inactivated influenza vaccine. The input for sequencing was PBMCs from blood, taken more than 4 days after vaccination. Here the CDR3 reads CASSLRYWTGSAGGYTTDTQYF. The CDR3 nucleotides are TGTGCCAGCAGTCTGCGATATTGGACAGGTTCCGCGGGGGGGTACACGACAGATACGCAGTATTTT.